Listed here are 32 T cell receptor beta chains from one sample, sequenced in a study of T-cell memory formation after mild COVID-19. TCRdb independently ran MiXCR on the 5' RACE reads; one entry per CDR3 protein. The sample lists roughly 380,000 distinct CDR3 sequences; 25% to 30% were seen once. Source material: PBMCs or a T cell subset sorted from them (not recorded which). The origin of the receptors is an adult woman who had mild COVID-19 (a few samples of this study predate the infection). Cell type and time point are not known.

The rearrangement uses TRBV19 and TRBJ2-5; no clear D. V was cut by 9 bases and J by 5 bases, with 13 bases left in between. Germline assignment: CDR1 LNHDA and CDR2 SQIVND (reference sequence). The CDR3 contains 12 residues. CDR3 region: CASGDYVETQYF. The DNA for the CDR3 is TGTGCCAGCGGAGATTACGTGGAGACCCAGTACTTC.

This clonotype has more than one count but fewer than ten. V gene TRBV5-5 combines with J gene TRBJ2-5, with 8 bases lining up with TRBD1. V was pared by 4 bases and J by 7 bases, with 15 bases of the junction left unmatched. The CDR3 is 16 residues long. Germline lookup yields CDR1 SGHKS and CDR2 YYEKEE (reference sequence). The CDR3 DNA follows: TGTGCCAGCAGCATGGACAGGGCCCGGGGTGATGGGACCCAGTACTTC. Translating gives CASSMDRARGDGTQYF.

This clonotype has more than one count but fewer than ten. The CDR3 sequence: CASSVGGSYNEQFF. The CDR3 DNA is TGTGCCAGCAGCGTAGGAGGATCCTACAATGAGCAGTTCTTC. The chain combines TRBV9 with TRBJ2-1; D call uncertain. Germline V gives CDR1 SGDLS, CDR2 YYNGEE. V was pared by 0 bases and J by 1 base, with 5 bases between. The CDR3 is 14 amino acids.

This clonotype was observed a handful of times. V is TRBV13 and J is TRBJ1-2; perhaps TRBD1 as D (5 bases). Trimming cost V 2 bases and J 5 bases, with 24 bases left between them. Germline CDR1 and CDR2: PRHDT and FYEKMQ (reference sequence). This CDR3 contains 18 residues. Here the CDR3 DNA reads TGTGCCAGCAGCTTACCGCCCTTCGGCAGGACAAAATCTTATGGCTACACCTTC. Translated: CASSLPPFGRTKSYGYTF.

This sequence joins TRBV21-1 and TRBJ1-2; the table's D call, TRBD1, has no DNA check behind it. TRBV21-1 is assigned pseudogene status. The CDR3 is 17 residues long. DNA of the CDR3: TGTGCCAGCAGCAAAGCCGTGTCCTTATGCACGTTCTATGGCTACACCTTC. Amino acids: CASSKAVSLCTFYGYTF.

The chain couples TRBV7-6 to TRBJ2-5; 10 bases align to TRBD1. CDR3 size: 14 residues. The germline gives CDR1 SGHVS, CDR2 FNYEAQ. After removal of 5 bases from V and 4 bases from J, the junction contained 4 bases not matched to a gene. The CDR3 DNA follows: TGTGCCAGCAGCCGGGACAGGGGAGGAGAGACCCAGTACTTC. This encodes CASSRDRGGETQYF.

This clonotype was recorded a few times. The V gene is TRBV7-9, the J gene TRBJ1-1; tentative D call: TRBD1 (5 bases). From germline, CDR1 is SEHNR and CDR2 FQNEAQ (reference sequence). V lost 2 bases, J lost 5 bases, and 21 bases lay in between. This CDR3 spans 17 amino acids. DNA for the CDR3: TGTGCCAGCAGCTTATCAGTAGGCGGGGGTATTGGAACTGAAGCTTTCTTT. Its translation is CASSLSVGGGIGTEAFF.

The J gene is TRBJ2-7, the V gene TRBV5-1; the D gene could be TRBD1 or TRBD2 (7 bases each). The CDR3 totals 14 residues. In germline, CDR1 is SGHRS, CDR2 YFSETQ. The V and J ends lost 0 bases and 5 bases respectively, with 12 bases between them. CDR3 sequence: CASSLVPGGDEQYF. The CDR3 DNA sequence: TGCGCCAGCAGCTTGGTACCAGGGGGGGACGAGCAGTACTTC.

The chain carries TRBV9 and TRBJ1-2; no clear D gene. In germline, CDR1 is SGDLS, CDR2 YYNGEE. This CDR3 is 15 amino acids long. The V end was cut by 0 bases, the J end by 4 bases, with 13 bases between. Here the CDR3 reads CASSVGTANPYGYTF. The CDR3 nucleotides are TGTGCCAGCAGCGTAGGAACAGCTAATCCCTATGGCTACACCTTC.

The gene calls are TRBV7-2 and TRBJ2-2; 7 bases align to TRBD1. From germline, CDR1 is SGHTA and CDR2 FQGNSA. This CDR3 is 14 amino acids long. V lost 5 bases and J lost 6; bases outside the gene matches: 6. The chain's CDR3 is CASSQDRFPGELFF. DNA of the CDR3: TGTGCCAGCAGCCAGGACAGGTTCCCCGGGGAGCTGTTTTTT.

The chain carries TRBV29-1 and TRBJ2-5; 9 bases line up with TRBD2. The CDR3 has 12 amino acids. J gave up 5 bases and V 7 bases, and 5 bases lay outside the gene matches. The V gene's germline CDR1 is SQVTM and CDR2 ANQGSEA. CDR3: CSGIAGVETQYF. Written as DNA, the CDR3 is TGCAGCGGAATAGCGGGAGTGGAGACCCAGTACTTC.

This chain links TRBV7-6 with TRBJ2-5; 12 positions match TRBD2. The germline V gene encodes CDR1 SGHVS and CDR2 FNYEAQ. Trimming took 0 bases from V and 5 from J; bases not matched to a gene: 7. The CDR3 totals 17 residues. The CDR3 nucleotides are TGTGCCAGCAGCTTAGCGGGGGGACTAGCGGGCGGTGAGACCCAGTACTTC. Amino acid sequence: CASSLAGGLAGGETQYF.

In DNA, the CDR3 is TGTGCCAGCAGCCTACTAGCGGGCGCCGTCTCCTACGAGCAGTACTTC. Translation: CASSLLAGAVSYEQYF. The chain recombines TRBV5-6 with TRBJ2-7; 9 bases map to TRBD2. The CDR3 contains 16 residues. Germline V gene lookup returns CDR1 SGHDT and CDR2 YYEEEE. J lost 0 bases, V lost 4 bases, and 8 bases had no gene match.

The V call is TRBV6-5, the J call TRBJ2-1, with TRBD2 matching over 7 bases. The CDR3 is made up of 13 amino acids. J gave up 5 bases and V 6 bases, and 4 bases lay outside the gene matches. Germline loops: CDR1 MNHEY, CDR2 SVGAGI. CDR3 DNA: TGTGCCAGCAGGCGAGCGGGAAACAATGAGCAGTTCTTC. Translated: CASRRAGNNEQFF.

The chain combines TRBV6-5 with TRBJ2-7; 7 bases agree with TRBD2. Losses at the gene ends were 6 bases for V and 2 bases for J; bases not matched to a gene: 16. CDR1 and CDR2 from the germline V gene are MNHEY and SVGAGI. The CDR3 consists of 17 residues. The CDR3 protein is CASRSSAGRRDAYEQYF. CDR3 coding DNA: TGTGCCAGCAGATCCTCAGCGGGGCGGCGGGACGCCTACGAGCAGTACTTC.

This clonotype was found many times. CDR3 DNA: TGCGCCAGCAGCCAAGGACAGGGAAGTAACTATGGCTACACCTTC. Its translation is CASSQGQGSNYGYTF. This sequence joins TRBV4-3 and TRBJ1-2; 7 positions match TRBD1. After removal of 1 base from V and 1 base from J, the junction contained 3 bases not matched to a gene. This CDR3 region has 15 residues. Per germline, CDR1 LGHNA and CDR2 YSLEER.

The V call is TRBV18, the J call TRBJ2-2; 8 bases are a match to TRBD1. The CDR3 extends over 17 amino acids. CDR1 is KGHSH and CDR2 is LQKENI in the germline V gene. V shed 3 bases and J 2 bases; nucleotides not matched to a gene: 8. The CDR3 loop is CASSPQGARPNTGELFF. The CDR3 nucleotides are TGTGCCAGCTCACCGCAGGGGGCTAGGCCCAACACCGGGGAGCTGTTTTTT.

DNA for the CDR3: TGTGCCAGCAGTTTACGCAGGGGAGGTCCGAACTATGGCTACACCTTC. This encodes CASSLRRGGPNYGYTF. V and J are TRBV27 and TRBJ1-2, with D possibly matching TRBD1 (6 bases). CDR3 size: 16 residues. The germline CDR1 and CDR2 sequences are MNHEY and SMNVEV (reference sequence). V was clipped by 2 bases and J by 2 bases, with 15 bases between them.

The J gene is TRBJ2-3, the V gene TRBV24-1; 10 nucleotides match TRBD1. There are 16 residues in the CDR3. With 1 base clipped from V and 1 base from J, the junction kept 1 base outside the gene matches. Germline V lookup: CDR1 KGHDR, CDR2 SFDVKD. CDR3 coding DNA: TGTGCCACCAGTGATTTCGGGACAGGGGGCACAGATACGCAGTATTTT. It codes for CATSDFGTGGTDTQYF.

This clonotype was recorded a few times. The V call is TRBV29-1, the J call TRBJ1-2; D is uncertain. The CDR3 is 11 amino acids. In germline, CDR1 is SQVTM, CDR2 ANQGSEA. V was clipped by 4 bases and J by 2 bases, with 5 bases between them. The CDR3 DNA reads TGCAGCGTTGTCAGCAACTATGGCTACACCTTC. Translated, it gives CSVVSNYGYTF.

This clonotype was detected only a few times. The J gene is TRBJ2-2, the V gene TRBV7-9; 8 positions agree with TRBD2. Germline CDR1 and CDR2: SEHNR and FQNEAQ (reference sequence). Germline trimming cut 10 bases from V and 4 bases from J; bases unmatched to any gene: 8. The CDR3 has 14 residues. This CDR3 is CANRASGSTGELFF. The CDR3 DNA reads as TGTGCCAACCGAGCCAGCGGGAGCACCGGGGAGCTGTTTTTT.

This clonotype has a handful of counts. The chain has TRBV12-3 or TRBV12-4 and TRBJ2-1; maybe TRBD1 (7 bases). V was trimmed by 5 bases and J by 4 bases, leaving 12 bases between them. CDR3 size: 14 residues. CDR3 region: CASSQTGRYNEQFF. In DNA form, the CDR3 reads TGTGCCAGCAGTCAGACAGGGAGGTACAATGAGCAGTTCTTC.

This clonotype has ten or more counts. This chain connects TRBV4-2 to TRBJ2-1, with D uncertain. Germline V gene data show CDR1 as LGHNA and CDR2 as YNFKEQ. The CDR3 sequence is 17 residues long. The V end lost 2 bases, the J end lost 4 bases, and 18 bases lay between the germline ends. DNA for the CDR3: TGTGCCAGCAGCCAAAGCTGGGCAACCGGGCCTTACAATGAGCAGTTCTTC. Protein product: CASSQSWATGPYNEQFF.

This chain connects TRBV20-1 to TRBJ1-1, with D possibly being TRBD1 (6 bases). From germline, CDR1 is DFQATT and CDR2 SNEGSKA (reference sequence). The CDR3 runs to 13 residues. The V end lost 3 bases, the J end lost 0 bases, and 8 bases lay between the germline ends. In nucleotides, the CDR3 is TGCAGTGCTAGTCAGGGGATGAACACTGAAGCTTTCTTT. This gives the protein CSASQGMNTEAFF.

The chain carries TRBV5-1 and TRBJ2-1, with 10 bases fitting TRBD1. The length of the CDR3 is 13 residues. V trimming: 5 bases; J trimming: 5 bases; junction bases outside the gene matches: 1. Germline V gene data show CDR1 as SGHRS and CDR2 as YFSETQ. The CDR3 DNA reads as TGCGCCAGCAGGGACAGGGGGGACAATGAGCAGTTCTTC. Translating it yields CASRDRGDNEQFF.

This clonotype has a handful of counts. This sequence joins TRBV7-7 and TRBJ2-2, with 10 nucleotides matching TRBD2. In germline, CDR1 is SSHAT, CDR2 FNYEAQ (reference sequence). This CDR3 has 16 residues. V lost 6 bases to trimming and J lost 1 base; unmatched junction nucleotides: 5. The CDR3: CASSTIAGGNTGELFF. The CDR3 DNA is TGTGCCAGCAGTACCATAGCGGGGGGGAACACCGGGGAGCTGTTTTTT. Complete variable domain (other parts from reference TRBV7-7 and TRBJ2-2): GAGVSQSPRYKVTKRGQDVTLRCDPISSHATLYWYQQALGQGPEFLTYFNYEAQPDKSGLPSDRFSAERPEGSISTLTIQRTEQRDSAMYRCASSTIAGGNTGELFFGEGSRLTVL.

This clonotype was observed a few times. J is TRBJ2-1 and V is TRBV5-1; the D call may be TRBD1 or TRBD2 (6 bases each). The V gene lost 3 bases and the J gene lost 7 bases, with 17 bases spanning the gap. The CDR3 is 15 residues long. CDR1 and CDR2 from the germline V gene are SGHRS and YFSETQ. The CDR3, as DNA: TGCGCCAGCAGCTCACAGGGAGGAGTTGGTAATGAGCAGTTCTTC. It codes for CASSSQGGVGNEQFF.

This clonotype was picked up a small number of times. V is TRBV12-3 or TRBV12-4 and J is TRBJ1-1; 8 bases align to TRBD1. Unmatched junction bases numbered 7, after V lost 6 bases and J lost 4 bases. The CDR3 loop spans 14 amino acids. CDR3 DNA sequence: TGTGCCAGCAGATCGCACAGGGGGGCCACTGAAGCTTTCTTT. Residues: CASRSHRGATEAFF.

The CDR3 reads CASSVILETQYF. In DNA, the CDR3 is TGTGCCAGCAGTGTAATTTTGGAGACCCAGTACTTC. The chain combines TRBV2 with TRBJ2-5; D unresolved. The CDR3 sequence is 12 residues long. Germline V gene sequence: CDR1 SNHLY, CDR2 FYNNEI. The ends were cut back, 4 bases at V and 5 bases at J, with 8 bases in the middle.

This clonotype was observed a handful of times. The V and J genes are TRBV29-1 and TRBJ2-2; TRBD1 aligns across 7 bases. Germline V gene lookup returns CDR1 SQVTM and CDR2 ANQGSEA. This CDR3 comprises 14 residues. V shed 7 bases and J 7 bases; nucleotides not matched to a gene: 12. DNA of the CDR3: TGCAGCGCCCTAGACAGGGCTGCACACGGGGAGCTGTTTTTT. Residues: CSALDRAAHGELFF.

There are a few counts of this clonotype. The V call is TRBV14, the J call TRBJ2-7, with 11 bases fitting TRBD2. The germline gives CDR1 SGHDN, CDR2 FVKESK. The CDR3 consists of 14 residues. The ends lost 4 bases at V and 5 bases at J; junction bases unmatched: 4. CDR3 amino acids: CASSLTTSGDEQYF. In DNA form, the CDR3 reads TGTGCCAGCAGCCTTACGACTAGCGGGGACGAGCAGTACTTC.

This clonotype turned up a few times. This rearrangement joins TRBV6-2 or TRBV6-3 to TRBJ1-6; the D gene is possibly TRBD1 (6 bases). Germline CDR1 MNHEY, CDR2 SVGEGT. This CDR3 region has 13 residues. V was shortened by 2 bases and J by 10 bases, with 9 bases between the two germline ends. This chain's CDR3 is CASSYRGRSPLHF. The CDR3 nucleotides read TGTGCCAGCAGTTACAGGGGGAGGTCACCCCTCCACTTT.